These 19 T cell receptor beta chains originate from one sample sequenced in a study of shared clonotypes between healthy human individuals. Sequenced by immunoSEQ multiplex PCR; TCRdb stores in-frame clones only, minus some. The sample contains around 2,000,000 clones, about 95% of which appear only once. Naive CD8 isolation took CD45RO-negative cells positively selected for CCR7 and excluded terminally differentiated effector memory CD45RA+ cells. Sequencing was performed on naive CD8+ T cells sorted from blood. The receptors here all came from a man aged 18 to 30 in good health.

The CDR3 sequence: CASSLTGSEKLFF. The CDR3 DNA reads TGTGCCAGCAGCCTGACAGGGTCTGAAAAACTGTTTTTT. The V and J genes are TRBV5-6 and TRBJ1-4; 7 bases align to TRBD1. The germline V gene has CDR1 SGHDT and CDR2 YYEEEE. V lost 4 bases and J lost 7; bases outside the gene matches: 4. The CDR3 is 13 amino acids.

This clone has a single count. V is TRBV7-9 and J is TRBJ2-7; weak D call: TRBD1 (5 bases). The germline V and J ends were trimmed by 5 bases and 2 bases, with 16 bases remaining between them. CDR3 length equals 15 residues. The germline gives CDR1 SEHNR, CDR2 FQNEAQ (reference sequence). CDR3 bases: TGTGCCAGCAGCCAGGTTGGGGCAGGAGCCTACGAGCAGTACTTC. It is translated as CASSQVGAGAYEQYF.

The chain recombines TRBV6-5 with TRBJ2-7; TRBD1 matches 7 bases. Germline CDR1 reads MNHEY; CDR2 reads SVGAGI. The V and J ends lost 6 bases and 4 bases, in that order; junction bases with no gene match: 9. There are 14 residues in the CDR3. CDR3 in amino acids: CASSSTTGSYEQYF. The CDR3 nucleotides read TGTGCCAGCAGCTCTACGACAGGGTCTTACGAGCAGTACTTC.

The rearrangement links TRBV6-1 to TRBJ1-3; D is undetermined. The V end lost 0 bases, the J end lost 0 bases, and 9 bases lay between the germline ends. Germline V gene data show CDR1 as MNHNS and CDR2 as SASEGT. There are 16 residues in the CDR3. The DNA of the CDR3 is TGTGCCAGCAGTGAAGCTTCAGCGAGCTCTGGAAACACCATATATTTT. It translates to CASSEASASSGNTIYF.

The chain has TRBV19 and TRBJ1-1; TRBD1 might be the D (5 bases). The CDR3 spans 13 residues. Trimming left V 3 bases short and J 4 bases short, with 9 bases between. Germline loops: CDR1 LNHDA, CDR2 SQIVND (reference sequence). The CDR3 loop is CASSISGSTEAFF. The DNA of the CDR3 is TGTGCCAGTAGTATTTCAGGGAGCACTGAAGCTTTCTTT.

The CDR3 here is CASSQFIGYGYTF. CDR3 nucleotides: TGCGCCAGCAGCCAATTTATCGGGTATGGCTACACCTTC. This sequence joins TRBV4-1 and TRBJ1-2; D call uncertain. Trimming left V 2 bases short and J 5 bases short, with 9 bases between. In germline, CDR1 is MGHRA, CDR2 YSYEKL. The CDR3 length is 13 residues.

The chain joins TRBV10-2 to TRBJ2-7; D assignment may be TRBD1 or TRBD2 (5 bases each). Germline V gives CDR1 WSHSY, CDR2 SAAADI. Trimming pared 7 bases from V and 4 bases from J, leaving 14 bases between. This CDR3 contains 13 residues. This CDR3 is CASMGPPAYEQYF. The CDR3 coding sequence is TGCGCCAGCATGGGACCCCCGGCGTACGAGCAGTACTTC.

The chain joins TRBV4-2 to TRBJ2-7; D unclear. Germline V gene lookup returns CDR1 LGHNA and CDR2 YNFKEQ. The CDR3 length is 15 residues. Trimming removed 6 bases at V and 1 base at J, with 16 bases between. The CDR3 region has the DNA TGTGCCAGCAGACCTGAAGTGATGGGGTCCTACGAGCAGTACTTC. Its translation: CASRPEVMGSYEQYF.

The CDR3, as DNA: TGCGCCAGCAGCCAAGCATACCCTGAGACCACCGGGGAGCTGTTTTTT. This codes for CASSQAYPETTGELFF. This chain uses TRBV4-1 with TRBJ2-2, with D hard to call. V was shortened by 1 base and J by 4 bases, with 13 bases between the two germline ends. Germline V gene sequence: CDR1 MGHRA, CDR2 YSYEKL. The CDR3 extends over 16 amino acids.

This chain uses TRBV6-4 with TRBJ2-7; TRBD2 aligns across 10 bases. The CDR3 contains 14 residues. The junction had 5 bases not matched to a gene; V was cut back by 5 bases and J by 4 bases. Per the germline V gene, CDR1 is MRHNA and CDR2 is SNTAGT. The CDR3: CASSFLAGEYEQYF. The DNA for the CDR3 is TGTGCCAGCAGTTTTCTAGCGGGGGAATACGAGCAGTACTTC.

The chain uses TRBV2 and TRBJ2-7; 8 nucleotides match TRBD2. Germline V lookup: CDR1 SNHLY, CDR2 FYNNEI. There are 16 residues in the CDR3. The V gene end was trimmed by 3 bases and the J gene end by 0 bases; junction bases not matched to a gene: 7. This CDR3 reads CASSEYTAGASYEQYF. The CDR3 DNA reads TGTGCCAGCAGTGAGTATACAGCGGGAGCCTCCTACGAGCAGTACTTC.

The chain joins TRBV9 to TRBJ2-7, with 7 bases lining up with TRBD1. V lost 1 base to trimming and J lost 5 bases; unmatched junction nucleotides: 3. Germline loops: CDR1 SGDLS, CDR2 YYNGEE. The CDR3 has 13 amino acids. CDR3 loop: CASSVITGDEQYF. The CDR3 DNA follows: TGTGCCAGCAGCGTAATTACAGGGGACGAGCAGTACTTC.

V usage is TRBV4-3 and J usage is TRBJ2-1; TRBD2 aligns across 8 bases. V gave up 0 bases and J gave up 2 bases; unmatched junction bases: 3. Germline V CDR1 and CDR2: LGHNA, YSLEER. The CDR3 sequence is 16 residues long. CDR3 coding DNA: TGCGCCAGCAGCCAAGAGGGACTAGTCGCCTACAATGAGCAGTTCTTC. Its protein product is CASSQEGLVAYNEQFF.

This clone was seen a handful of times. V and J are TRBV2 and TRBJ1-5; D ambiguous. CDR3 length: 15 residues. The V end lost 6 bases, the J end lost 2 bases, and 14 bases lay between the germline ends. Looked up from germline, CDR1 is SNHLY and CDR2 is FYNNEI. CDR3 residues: CASRGGYGGNQPQHF. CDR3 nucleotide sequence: TGTGCCAGCAGGGGAGGGTACGGCGGCAATCAGCCCCAGCATTTT.

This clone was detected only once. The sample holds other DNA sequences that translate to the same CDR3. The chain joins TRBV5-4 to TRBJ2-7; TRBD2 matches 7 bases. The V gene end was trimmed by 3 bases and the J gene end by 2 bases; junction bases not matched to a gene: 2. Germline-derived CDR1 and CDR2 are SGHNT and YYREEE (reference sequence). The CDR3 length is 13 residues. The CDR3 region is CASSSGGTYEQYF. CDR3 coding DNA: TGTGCCAGCAGCTCGGGGGGTACCTACGAGCAGTACTTC.

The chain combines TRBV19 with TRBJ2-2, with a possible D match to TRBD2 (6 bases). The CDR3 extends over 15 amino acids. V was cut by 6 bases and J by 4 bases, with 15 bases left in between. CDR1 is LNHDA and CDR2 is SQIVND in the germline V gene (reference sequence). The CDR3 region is CASSTAGLGTGELFF. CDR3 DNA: TGTGCCAGTAGCACCGCGGGGCTCGGCACCGGGGAGCTGTTTTTT.

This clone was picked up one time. The CDR3 loop is CASSRVDSVQETQYF. For the CDR3, the DNA is TGTGCCAGCTCACGGGTGGACAGCGTCCAAGAGACCCAGTACTTC. The rearrangement joins TRBV18 to TRBJ2-5; D possibly corresponds to TRBD1 (6 bases). Between the trimmed V and J ends, which lost 4 bases and 1 base, there was a span of 13 bases. Germline CDR1 reads KGHSH; CDR2 reads LQKENI. The CDR3 length is 15 residues.

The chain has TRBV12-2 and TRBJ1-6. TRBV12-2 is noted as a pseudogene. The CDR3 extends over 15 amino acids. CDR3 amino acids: CASNGAPHRNSPLHF. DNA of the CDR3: TGTGCAAGTAACGGAGCCCCTCACCGGAATTCACCCCTCCACTTT.

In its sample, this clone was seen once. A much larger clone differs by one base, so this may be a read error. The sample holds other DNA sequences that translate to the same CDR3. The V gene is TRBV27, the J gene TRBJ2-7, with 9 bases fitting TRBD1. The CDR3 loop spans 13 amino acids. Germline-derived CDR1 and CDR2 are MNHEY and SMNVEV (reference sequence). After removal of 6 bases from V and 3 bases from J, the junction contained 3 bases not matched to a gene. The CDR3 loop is CASSMGQGYEQYF. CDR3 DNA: TGTGCCAGCAGCATGGGACAGGGCTACGAGCAGTACTTC.